This T cell receptor beta chain was obtained from a study of metastatic and nonmetastatic thyroid tumors. Whole-study context: Across blood and tumor or nodule tissue, repertoires from malignant and benign thyroid patients were compared with one another.

There are many counts of this clone. The antigen remains undetermined. Trimming took 0 bases from V and 5 from J, leaving 8 bases between them. The V gene's germline CDR1 is SGDLS and CDR2 YYNGEE. This CDR3 spans 14 amino acids. Study-level findings and limits: Reports indicated that malignant thyroid tumors showed significantly higher TCR beta diversity than benign nodules did, in blood and tumor.

Until they underwent thyroid surgery, no patient had received any treatment. In the original analysis: Researchers built a distant-metastasis classifier for papillary thyroid cancer that drew on CDR3 differences across clinicopathological groups. TCRdb re-clonotyped the PCR reads via MiXCR. TCRdb, rather than the study authors, made the V and J calls. The sample shows more than 85,000 clones, approximately 9% of them seen only once. The sequencing input was blood. The chain links TRBV9 to TRBJ2-2; tentative D call: TRBD2 (5 bases). The sequence derives from a female donor with papillary thyroid cancer or a benign thyroid nodule (not recorded which). Some clones in this sample may be carry-over from other donors' samples. The CDR3 nucleotides are TGTGCCAGCAGCGTAGGGCGCGGGACCGGGGAGCTGTTTTTT. Its translation: CASSVGRGTGELFF.